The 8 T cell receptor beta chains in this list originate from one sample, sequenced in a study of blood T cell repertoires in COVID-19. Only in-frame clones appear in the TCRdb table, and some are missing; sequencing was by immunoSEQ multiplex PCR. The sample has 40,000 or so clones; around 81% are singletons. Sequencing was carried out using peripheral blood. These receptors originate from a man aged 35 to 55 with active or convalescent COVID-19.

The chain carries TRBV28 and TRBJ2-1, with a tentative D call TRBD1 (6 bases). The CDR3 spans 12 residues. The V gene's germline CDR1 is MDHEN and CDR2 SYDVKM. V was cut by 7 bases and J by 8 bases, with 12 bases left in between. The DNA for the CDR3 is TGTGCCAGCACCGAACAGGGTTATGAGCAGTTCTTC. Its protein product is CASTEQGYEQFF. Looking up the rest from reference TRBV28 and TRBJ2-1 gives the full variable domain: DVKVTQSSRYLVKRTGEKVFLECVQDMDHENMFWYRQDPGLGLRLIYFSYDVKMKEKGDIPEGYSVSREKKERFSLILESASTNQTSMYLCASTEQGYEQFFGPGTRLTVL.

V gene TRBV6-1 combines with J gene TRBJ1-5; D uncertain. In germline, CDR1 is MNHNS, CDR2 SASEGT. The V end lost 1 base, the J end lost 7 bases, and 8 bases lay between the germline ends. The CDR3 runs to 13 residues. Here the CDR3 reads CASSEELRQPQHF. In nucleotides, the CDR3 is TGTGCCAGCAGTGAAGAGCTTAGACAGCCCCAGCATTTT.

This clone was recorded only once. CDR3 amino acids: CASSPLAGGQFYNEQFF. The CDR3, as DNA: TGTGCCAGCAGCCCCCTAGCGGGAGGGCAATTCTACAATGAGCAGTTCTTC. This chain links TRBV14 with TRBJ2-1; TRBD2 agrees at 12 bases. The CDR3 totals 17 residues. V dropped 4 bases and J dropped 3; count of bases not matched to a gene: 7. CDR1 is SGHDN and CDR2 is FVKESK in the germline V gene. Combining the CDR3 with reference TRBV14 and TRBJ2-1 gives the whole variable domain EAGVTQFPSHSVIEKGQTVTLRCDPISGHDNLYWYRRVMGKEIKFLLHFVKESKQDESGMPNNRFLAERTGGTYSTLKVQPAELEDSGVYFCASSPLAGGQFYNEQFFGPGTRLTVL.

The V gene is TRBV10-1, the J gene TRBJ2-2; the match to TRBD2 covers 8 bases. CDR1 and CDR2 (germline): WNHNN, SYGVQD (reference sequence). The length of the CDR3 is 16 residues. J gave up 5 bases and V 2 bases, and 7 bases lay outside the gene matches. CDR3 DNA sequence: TGCGCCAGCAGTGAGCTCCCGGGAGGGCCGACCGGGGAGCTGTTTTTT. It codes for CASSELPGGPTGELFF.

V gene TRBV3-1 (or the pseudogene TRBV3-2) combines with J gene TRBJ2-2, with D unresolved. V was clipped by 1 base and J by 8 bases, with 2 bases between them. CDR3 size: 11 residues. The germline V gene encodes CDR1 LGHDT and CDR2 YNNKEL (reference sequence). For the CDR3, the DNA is TGTGCCAGCAGCCAAGCAGGGGAGCTGTTTTTT. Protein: CASSQAGELFF.

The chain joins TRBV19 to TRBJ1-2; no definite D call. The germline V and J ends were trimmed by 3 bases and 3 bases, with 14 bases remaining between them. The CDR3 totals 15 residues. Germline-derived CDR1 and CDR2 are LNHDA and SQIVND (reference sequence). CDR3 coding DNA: TGTGCCAGTAGTATGGCCTTCCCTGGAGACTATGGCTACACCTTC. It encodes CASSMAFPGDYGYTF. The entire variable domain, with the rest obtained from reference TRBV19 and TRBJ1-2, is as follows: DGGITQSPKYLFRKEGQNVTLSCEQNLNHDAMYWYRQDPGQGLRLIYYSQIVNDFQKGDIAEGYSVSREKKESFPLTVTSAQKNPTAFYLCASSMAFPGDYGYTFGSGTRLTVV.

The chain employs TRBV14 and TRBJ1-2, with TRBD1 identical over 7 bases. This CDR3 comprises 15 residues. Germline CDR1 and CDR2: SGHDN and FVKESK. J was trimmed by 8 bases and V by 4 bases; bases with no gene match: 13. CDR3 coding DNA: TGTGCCAGCAGCCTATACAGGGGCGGGGTAGTCGGCTACACCTTC. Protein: CASSLYRGGVVGYTF.

This CDR3 reads CASCGQGTDTQYF. CDR3 bases: TGTGCCAGCTGCGGACAGGGCACAGATACGCAGTATTTT. The gene calls are TRBV28 and TRBJ2-3, with 7 bases matching TRBD1. V gave up 8 bases and J gave up 1 base; unmatched junction bases: 3. In germline, CDR1 is MDHEN, CDR2 SYDVKM. The CDR3 covers 13 residues.